A single sample is the source of the 4 T cell receptor beta chains below, sequenced in a study of T cells in Graves' hyperthyroidism and ophthalmopathy (dated by TCRdb to between 2019 and 2020). The library was made by multiplex PCR. The instrument was an Illumina HiSeq 2000. The TCR beta CDR3 regions were amplified from the RNA transcripts. A first-round RT-PCR of the TCR CDR3 used the HTBI primer set with the Qiagen OneStep RT-PCR kit. The public reads were run again by TCRdb, first through fastp at Q25 and then through MiXCR, and only productive beta chains were kept. Every CDR3 protein is listed once, alongside the most common genes and DNA of its rows. The sample table contains hundreds of thousands of distinct CDR3 sequences; only one count was recorded for under 25% of them. About 34% of the sample belongs to the ten largest clones. The sample was blood. The origin of the receptors is a man aged 25 to 40 with Graves' ophthalmopathy.

V is TRBV20-1 and J is TRBJ1-1, with a possible D match to TRBD1 (6 bases). Germline assignment: CDR1 DFQATT and CDR2 SNEGSKA (reference sequence). Trimming shortened V by 1 base and J by 6 bases, and 9 bases separated the two germline ends. The CDR3 has 12 amino acids. CDR3 amino acids: CSARVPGAEAFF. The CDR3 DNA reads as TGCAGTGCTAGAGTCCCAGGGGCTGAAGCTTTCTTT.

This clonotype was recorded many times. This chain links TRBV6-1 with TRBJ2-7, with 8 bases identical to TRBD1. The V gene end was trimmed by 5 bases and the J gene end by 7 bases; junction bases not matched to a gene: 13. Germline CDR1 MNHNS, CDR2 SASEGT. The CDR3 covers 15 residues. The CDR3 DNA reads TGTGCCAGCAGTCCTGATCGGACAGGGCCGGCTGAGCAGTACTTC. Translated: CASSPDRTGPAEQYF.

The table lists this clonotype with a few counts. The CDR3 nucleotides read TGCAGTGCTAGATCTAGCGGGAGAGGGGGGGATGAGCAGTTCTTC. Translated, it gives CSARSSGRGGDEQFF. The genes are TRBV20-1 and TRBJ2-1; the match to TRBD2 covers 10 bases. The CDR3 has 15 residues. CDR1 is DFQATT and CDR2 is SNEGSKA in the germline V gene (reference sequence). V trimming: 2 bases; J trimming: 8 bases; junction bases outside the gene matches: 9.

This clonotype showed up many times. The chain recombines TRBV2 with TRBJ2-7; D is unclear. The length of the CDR3 is 12 residues. The germline V gene has CDR1 SNHLY and CDR2 FYNNEI. V lost 8 bases and J 1 base, leaving 9 bases between the germline ends. CDR3 DNA: TGTGCCAGCCGTGCCAGTTCCTACGAGCAGTACTTC. Its translation is CASRASSYEQYF.